One and the same sample provided the 30 T cell receptor beta chains below, sequenced in a study of beta chain features in type 1 diabetes. The authors reverse transcribed all of the isolated RNA, so sequencing captured expressed TCRB transcripts. TCRdb's copy holds only in-frame clones and misses some; the assay was immunoSEQ multiplex PCR. The sample includes a few hundred thousand clones, about a tenth of them seen just once. The sample consisted of central memory CD4+ T cells from blood. Every receptor here comes from a man aged 18 to 29 in good health.

This clone has a count of ten or more. This CDR3 reads CASSARLSFGETQYF. DNA of the CDR3: TGTGCCAGTAGTGCGAGACTCAGTTTCGGGGAGACCCAGTACTTC. This chain connects TRBV19 to TRBJ2-5, with D hard to call. The germline V gene encodes CDR1 LNHDA and CDR2 SQIVND (reference sequence). Trimming shortened V by 5 bases and J by 5 bases, and 18 bases separated the two germline ends. The CDR3 has 15 residues.

This chain joins TRBV7-2 and TRBJ2-7; D tentatively reads TRBD1 or TRBD2 (5 bases each). The CDR3 contains 12 residues. CDR1 and CDR2 from the germline V gene are SGHTA and FQGNSA. Trimming removed 0 bases from V and 5 bases from J, with 5 bases in between. The chain's CDR3 is CASSLAGDEQYF. CDR3 DNA sequence: TGTGCCAGCAGCTTAGCGGGGGACGAGCAGTACTTC.

The sample holds a few counts of this clone. The V gene is TRBV7-2, the J gene TRBJ2-5, with 7 bases that match TRBD1. Trimming cost V 3 bases and J 1 base; bases outside gene matches: 5. Per germline, CDR1 SGHTA and CDR2 FQGNSA. The CDR3 has 15 residues. Here the CDR3 reads CASSFQTGIQETQYF. In DNA form, the CDR3 reads TGTGCCAGCAGCTTCCAGACAGGGATCCAAGAGACCCAGTACTTC.

This rearrangement joins TRBV4-3 to TRBJ2-7; D not resolved. This CDR3 spans 14 amino acids. V was trimmed by 2 bases and J by 4 bases, leaving 12 bases between them. Germline V lookup: CDR1 LGHNA, CDR2 YSLEER. The CDR3 region is CASSQNLGRYEQYF. CDR3 nucleotides: TGCGCCAGCAGCCAAAACCTAGGAAGGTACGAGCAGTACTTC.

This clone has only a few counts. The J gene is TRBJ2-2, the V gene TRBV30; 9 bases agree with TRBD2. The CDR3 sequence is 15 residues long. Germline values: CDR1 GTSNPN, CDR2 SVGIG (reference sequence). The trim removed 0 bases at V and 4 bases at J, leaving 3 bases unmatched. The CDR3 bases are TGTGCCTGGAGTGTTCGGCGGGAGGGCACCGGGGAGCTGTTTTTT. Translation gives CAWSVRREGTGELFF.

The genes are TRBV29-1 and TRBJ2-7; 8 bases map to TRBD1. The CDR3 runs to 14 residues. Germline trimming cut 4 bases from V and 0 bases from J; bases unmatched to any gene: 5. Germline assignment: CDR1 SQVTM and CDR2 ANQGSEA. The DNA of the CDR3 is TGCAGCGTTGCCCCGGGACAGGACTCCTACGAGCAGTACTTC. The encoded protein is CSVAPGQDSYEQYF.

This rearrangement joins TRBV27 to TRBJ2-7; no firm D call. Trimming stripped 0 bases from V and 7 bases from J, with 13 bases between. Germline V gives CDR1 MNHEY, CDR2 SMNVEV (reference sequence). The CDR3 contains 14 residues. The DNA for the CDR3 is TGTGCCAGCAGTTTATCGACGGATGGCGGAGAGCAGTACTTC. Protein product: CASSLSTDGGEQYF.

This clone was seen only a few times. The rearrangement uses TRBV7-9 and TRBJ1-2; 11 bases map to TRBD1. The germline V gene encodes CDR1 SEHNR and CDR2 FQNEAQ (reference sequence). The CDR3 has 12 residues. With 4 bases clipped from V and 8 bases from J, the junction kept 0 bases outside the gene matches. CDR3 sequence (DNA): TGTGCCAGCAGCTGGACAGGGGGCGGCTACACCTTC. Amino acid sequence: CASSWTGGGYTF. The full variable domain, its missing parts supplied by reference TRBV7-9 and TRBJ1-2, is DTGVSQNPRHKITKRGQNVTFRCDPISEHNRLYWYRQTLGQGPEFLTYFQNEAQLEKSRLLSDRFSAERPKGSFSTLEIQRTEQGDSAMYLCASSWTGGGYTFGSGTRLTVV.

At least ten counts were recorded for this clone. This chain joins TRBV11-2 and TRBJ2-7; D unresolved. The V and J ends lost 0 bases and 6 bases respectively, with 9 bases between them. Germline CDR1 reads SGHAT; CDR2 reads FQNNGV. There are 13 residues in the CDR3. CDR3 nucleotide sequence: TGTGCCAGCAGCTTAGACAGGCTGGCCGAGCAGTACTTC. This sequence encodes CASSLDRLAEQYF.

This clone has a single count. The chain joins TRBV5-1 to TRBJ2-3, with D perhaps matching TRBD2 (6 bases). V shed 4 bases and J shed 6 bases, with 9 bases lying between them. This CDR3 has 12 residues. Germline loops: CDR1 SGHRS, CDR2 YFSETQ. The CDR3 bases are TGCGCCAGCAGCCAGAGCGGGGATACGCAGTATTTT. As protein: CASSQSGDTQYF.

This clone was observed a handful of times. The same CDR3 is also encoded by other DNA sequences in this sample. The J gene is TRBJ1-1, the V gene TRBV6-5; a possible D gene is TRBD1 (5 bases). The V gene lost 0 bases and the J gene lost 0 bases, with 8 bases spanning the gap. CDR3 length: 15 residues. CDR1 MNHEY and CDR2 SVGAGI come from the germline V gene. For the CDR3, the DNA is TGTGCCAGCAGTTACTCGGCGGACATGAACACTGAAGCTTTCTTT. Translation: CASSYSADMNTEAFF.

The chain recombines TRBV2 with TRBJ1-1; 7 nucleotides align to TRBD1. CDR1 and CDR2 (germline): SNHLY, FYNNEI. V lost 8 bases to trimming and J lost 0 bases; unmatched junction nucleotides: 3. This CDR3 contains 13 residues. The CDR3 nucleotides are TGTGCCAGCCAGACAGGGATGAACACTGAAGCTTTCTTT. This codes for CASQTGMNTEAFF.

In this sample, this clone turned up a few times. The rearrangement joins TRBV28 to TRBJ2-1, with D possibly TRBD2 on 5 matching bases. V was clipped by 6 bases and J by 4 bases, with 28 bases between them. The CDR3 has 19 residues. The germline gives CDR1 MDHEN, CDR2 SYDVKM. CDR3 sequence (DNA): TGTGCCAGCAGCGCACTATATCGCTTACTAGTTAAATCATACAATGAGCAGTTCTTC. Amino acid sequence: CASSALYRLLVKSYNEQFF.

In its sample, this clone was seen a few times. V and J are TRBV20-1 and TRBJ1-1; 8 nucleotides match TRBD1. Per the germline V gene, CDR1 is DFQATT and CDR2 is SNEGSKA (reference sequence). The CDR3 covers 11 residues. J gave up 7 bases and V 6 bases, and 4 bases lay outside the gene matches. The CDR3 DNA reads as TGCAGTGCCAAGGGACAGGTTGAAGCTTTCTTT. This codes for CSAKGQVEAFF.

This clone occurred a few times. The chain is built from TRBV7-2 and TRBJ2-7, with 10 positions matching TRBD2. Germline V lookup: CDR1 SGHTA, CDR2 FQGNSA. The CDR3 spans 14 residues. The junction had 4 bases not matched to a gene; V was cut back by 3 bases and J by 5 bases. As DNA, the CDR3 is TGTGCCAGCAGCTTTTCTAGCGGGAGAGACGAGCAGTACTTC. Protein: CASSFSSGRDEQYF.

This clone was seen a few times. J is TRBJ2-2 and V is TRBV6-5; D is perhaps TRBD2 (6 bases). The V gene lost 0 bases and the J gene lost 6 bases, with 11 bases spanning the gap. CDR1 and CDR2 from the germline V gene are MNHEY and SVGAGI. This CDR3 has 15 residues. The CDR3 spells CASSYSITGAGELFF. The CDR3 DNA reads as TGTGCCAGCAGTTACTCGATAACGGGGGCCGGGGAGCTGTTTTTT.

The genes are TRBV28 and TRBJ2-7, with D unclear. Germline lookup yields CDR1 MDHEN and CDR2 SYDVKM. V lost 7 bases and J 3 bases, leaving 10 bases between the germline ends. CDR3 length: 12 amino acids. The CDR3 DNA follows: TGTGCCAGCACAACGGGCCACTACGAGCAGTACTTC. This codes for CASTTGHYEQYF.

This clone was picked up many times. The rearrangement joins TRBV7-2 to TRBJ2-3; 9 positions match TRBD2. The CDR3 contains 15 residues. The ends lost 5 bases at V and 12 bases at J; junction bases unmatched: 15. CDR1 SGHTA and CDR2 FQGNSA come from the germline V gene. In DNA form, the CDR3 reads TGTGCCAGCAGCCCTGTGCCTGGGCGGGAGGGCCACCAGTATTTT. Its protein is CASSPVPGREGHQYF.

This clone was observed a few times. J is TRBJ2-7 and V is TRBV7-2; 8 nucleotides match TRBD1. The junction had 6 bases not matched to a gene; V was cut back by 5 bases and J by 6 bases. CDR1 and CDR2 from the germline V gene are SGHTA and FQGNSA. The CDR3 covers 13 residues. This CDR3 reads CASSPQTGVEQYF. CDR3 in DNA: TGTGCCAGCAGCCCTCAGACAGGGGTCGAGCAGTACTTC. The full variable domain, in which reference TRBV7-2 and TRBJ2-7 provide the parts outside the CDR3, is GAGVSQSPSNKVTEKGKDVELRCDPISGHTALYWYRQSLGQGLEFLIYFQGNSAPDKSGLPSDRFSAERTGGSVSTLTIQRTQQEDSAVYLCASSPQTGVEQYFGPGTRLTVT.

The chain joins TRBV27 to TRBJ2-7; D gene ambiguous. Trimming left V 5 bases short and J 1 base short, with 12 bases between. The CDR3 has 14 amino acids. The germline V gene encodes CDR1 MNHEY and CDR2 SMNVEV (reference sequence). The CDR3 region is CASSGRPGSYEQYF. The DNA for the CDR3 is TGTGCCAGCAGTGGGCGGCCCGGGTCCTACGAGCAGTACTTC.

This clone appeared a few times. At one end, the junction sequence differs from germline, possibly due to a read error. This chain joins TRBV10-3 and TRBJ2-5; possibly TRBD1 for D (5 bases). The CDR3 covers 13 residues. The germline V gene has CDR1 ENHRY and CDR2 SYGVKD. CDR3 sequence reads: CASSLGHKETQYF. CDR3 bases: TGTGCCAGCAGTCTCGGACACAAAGAGACCCAGTACTTC.

The chain combines TRBV6-5 with TRBJ1-1, with unresolved D. Germline CDR1 is MNHEY and CDR2 is SVGAGI. Trimming left V 2 bases short and J 0 bases short, with 4 bases between. This CDR3 is 13 amino acids long. The CDR3 spells CASSYMVNTEAFF. Written as DNA, the CDR3 is TGTGCCAGCAGTTACATGGTGAACACTGAAGCTTTCTTT.

The chain recombines TRBV4-3 with TRBJ2-1; D is unresolved. V was clipped by 0 bases and J by 9 bases, with 15 bases between them. The CDR3 loop spans 15 amino acids. CDR1 is LGHNA and CDR2 is YSLEER in the germline V gene. CDR3 sequence (DNA): TGCGCCAGCAGCCAAGATCCTGTCAGCGCTGGTGAGCAGTTCTTC. Translation: CASSQDPVSAGEQFF.

The chain recombines TRBV6-1 with TRBJ2-3; 10 positions agree with TRBD1. With V trimmed by 8 bases and J by 2 bases, 7 bases remained unmatched. The CDR3 contains 15 residues. Germline V lookup: CDR1 MNHNS, CDR2 SASEGT. The CDR3 here is CASVRDRGLTDTQYF. The CDR3 DNA sequence: TGTGCCAGCGTCAGGGACAGGGGCCTCACAGATACGCAGTATTTT.

This clone occurred a few times. The chain combines TRBV7-9 with TRBJ2-3; no clear D. This CDR3 contains 15 residues. Trimming left V 6 bases short and J 0 bases short, with 13 bases between. The germline CDR1 and CDR2 sequences are SEHNR and FQNEAQ (reference sequence). This CDR3 reads CASRQRASSTDTQYF. The CDR3 bases are TGTGCCAGCAGACAACGCGCTAGTAGCACAGATACGCAGTATTTT.

The chain couples TRBV5-6 to TRBJ2-5; D is uncertain. This CDR3 contains 12 residues. V shed 3 bases and J shed 8 bases, with 11 bases lying between them. In germline, CDR1 is SGHDT, CDR2 YYEEEE. CDR3 amino acids: CASSSLRSTQYF. CDR3 in DNA: TGTGCCAGCAGCTCCTTAAGGTCAACCCAGTACTTC.

The chain links TRBV19 to TRBJ1-2; D remains unclear. The germline gives CDR1 LNHDA, CDR2 SQIVND (reference sequence). Trimming stripped 2 bases from V and 8 bases from J, with 15 bases between. This CDR3 comprises 14 residues. The chain's CDR3 is CASSIQVSLAGYTF. The CDR3 nucleotides are TGTGCCAGTAGTATACAGGTCAGCCTGGCGGGCTACACCTTC.

The V call is TRBV7-2, the J call TRBJ2-1; 9 bases agree with TRBD2. CDR1 SGHTA and CDR2 FQGNSA come from the germline V gene. V lost 5 bases and J lost 5; bases outside the gene matches: 7. This CDR3 has 15 amino acids. The CDR3 reads CASSATSGAHNEQFF. CDR3 nucleotide sequence: TGTGCCAGCAGCGCGACTAGCGGAGCCCACAATGAGCAGTTCTTC.

The V and J genes are TRBV18 and TRBJ2-7; the D is unclear. The CDR3 loop spans 14 amino acids. The germline V gene has CDR1 KGHSH and CDR2 LQKENI. V shed 6 bases and J shed 5 bases, with 17 bases lying between them. In nucleotides, the CDR3 is TGTGCCAGCTCCCCTCGGCCCGCAGACGACGAGCAGTACTTC. Translating gives CASSPRPADDEQYF.

This clone appeared a few times. The chain recombines TRBV5-4 with TRBJ2-2, with a possible D match to TRBD2 (6 bases). The CDR3 loop spans 15 amino acids. Trimming took 3 bases from V and 0 from J, leaving 9 bases between them. Germline assignment: CDR1 SGHNT and CDR2 YYREEE (reference sequence). Here the CDR3 DNA reads TGTGCCAGCAGCTCGAGCGGGCCGAACACCGGGGAGCTGTTTTTT. This encodes CASSSSGPNTGELFF.